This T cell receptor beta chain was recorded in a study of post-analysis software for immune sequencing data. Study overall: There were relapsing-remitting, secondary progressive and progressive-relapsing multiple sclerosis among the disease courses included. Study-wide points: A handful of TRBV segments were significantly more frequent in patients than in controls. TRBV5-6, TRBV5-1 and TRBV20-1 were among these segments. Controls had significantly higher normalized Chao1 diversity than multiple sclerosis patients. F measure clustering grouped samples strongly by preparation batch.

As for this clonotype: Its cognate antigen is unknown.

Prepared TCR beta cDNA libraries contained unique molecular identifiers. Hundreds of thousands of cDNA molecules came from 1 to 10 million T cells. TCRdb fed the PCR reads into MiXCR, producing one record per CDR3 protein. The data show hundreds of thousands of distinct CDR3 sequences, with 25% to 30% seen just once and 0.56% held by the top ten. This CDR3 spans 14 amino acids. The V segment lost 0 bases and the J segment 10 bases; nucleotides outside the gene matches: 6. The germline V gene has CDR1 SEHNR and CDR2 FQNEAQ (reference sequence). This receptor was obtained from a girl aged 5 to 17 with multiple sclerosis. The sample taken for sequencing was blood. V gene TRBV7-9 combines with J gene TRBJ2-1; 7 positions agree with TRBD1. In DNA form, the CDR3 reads TGTGCCAGCAGCTTAGCGCTAATAGGGGGCGAGCAGTTCTTC. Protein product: CASSLALIGGEQFF.